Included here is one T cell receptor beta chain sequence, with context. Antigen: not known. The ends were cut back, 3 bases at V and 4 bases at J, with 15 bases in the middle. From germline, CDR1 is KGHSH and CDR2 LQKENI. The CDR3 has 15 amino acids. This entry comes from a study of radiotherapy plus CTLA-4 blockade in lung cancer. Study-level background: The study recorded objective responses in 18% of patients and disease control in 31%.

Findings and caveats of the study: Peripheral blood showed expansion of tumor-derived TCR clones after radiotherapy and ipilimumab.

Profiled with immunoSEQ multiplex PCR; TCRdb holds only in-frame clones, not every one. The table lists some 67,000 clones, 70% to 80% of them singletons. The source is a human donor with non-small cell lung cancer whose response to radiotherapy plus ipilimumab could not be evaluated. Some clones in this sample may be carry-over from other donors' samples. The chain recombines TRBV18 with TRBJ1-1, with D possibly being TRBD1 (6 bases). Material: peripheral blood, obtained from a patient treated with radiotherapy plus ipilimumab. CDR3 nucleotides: TGTGCCAGCTCACCTCAGGTTTCCAGGGGCACTGAAGCTTTCTTT. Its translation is CASSPQVSRGTEAFF.